This T cell receptor beta chain was sequenced for a study of OX40 agonist ivuxolimab in advanced cancers. Study-wide background: Patients enrolled in dose escalation were diagnosed with hepatocellular carcinoma, melanoma, renal cell or head and neck cancer.

To note about this clone: Its antigen is still unknown.

Regarding the study as a whole: Partial responders at 0.1-3.0 mg/kg had among the lowest clonal expansion. CD4+ and CD8+ blood T cells expanded clonally by week 6 at 0.1 to 3.0 mg/kg. Relative to CD4+, CD8+ T cells held more expanded clones on average.

The germline V gene encodes CDR1 KGHSH and CDR2 LQKENI. This CDR3 has 15 residues. The V gene lost 0 bases and the J gene lost 6 bases, with 14 bases spanning the gap. TCRdb's copy holds only in-frame clones and misses some; the assay was immunoSEQ multiplex PCR. In the table there are some 83,000 clones, more than 90% of which are singletons. This material consisted of CD4+ or CD8+ T cells sorted from blood, taken in a trial of the OX40 agonist ivuxolimab. V usage is TRBV18 and J usage is TRBJ2-5; D gene uncertain. The TCR was taken from an adult with an advanced solid tumor such as melanoma, head and neck, liver or kidney cancer. CDR3 amino acids: CASSPPGGGKKTQYF. The CDR3 bases are TGTGCCAGCTCACCACCTGGTGGTGGAAAAAAGACCCAGTACTTC.